The source of this T cell receptor beta chain is a study of cytotoxic CD8 clonotypes in ibrutinib-treated CLL. Study-level background: Overall, some 25 responses were partial and 2 complete; following median around 70 months, approximately 15 patients stayed remitted and 12 progressed.

V was shortened by 0 bases and J by 0 bases, with 12 bases between the two germline ends. Per germline, CDR1 GTSNPN and CDR2 SVGIG (reference sequence). The CDR3 sequence is 16 residues long. Sequencing used immunoSEQ multiplex PCR; TCRdb keeps in-frame clones, though not all of them. The table shows approximately 50,000 clones, with less than 75% occurring only once. This chain connects TRBV30 to TRBJ2-1; D uncertain. The material sequenced was PBMCs, taken after 12 months of ibrutinib treatment. The sequence was obtained from a human donor with chronic lymphocytic leukemia. The CDR3 DNA sequence: TGTGCCTGGAGTGTAGGTCATTTTGGCTCCTACAATGAGCAGTTCTTC. Protein sequence: CAWSVGHFGSYNEQFF.